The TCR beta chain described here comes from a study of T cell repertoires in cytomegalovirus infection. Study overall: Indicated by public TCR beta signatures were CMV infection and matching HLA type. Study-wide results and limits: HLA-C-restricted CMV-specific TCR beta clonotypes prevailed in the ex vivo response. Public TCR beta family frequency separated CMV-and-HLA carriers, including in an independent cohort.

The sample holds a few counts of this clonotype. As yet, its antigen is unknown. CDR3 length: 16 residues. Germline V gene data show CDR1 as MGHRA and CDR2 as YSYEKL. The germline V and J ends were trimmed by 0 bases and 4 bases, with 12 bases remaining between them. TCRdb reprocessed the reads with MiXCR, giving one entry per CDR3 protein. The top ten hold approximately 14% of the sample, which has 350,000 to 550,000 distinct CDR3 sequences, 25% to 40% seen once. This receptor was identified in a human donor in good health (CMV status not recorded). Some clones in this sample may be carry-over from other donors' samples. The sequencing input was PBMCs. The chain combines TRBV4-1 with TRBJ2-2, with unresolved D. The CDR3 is CASSQEVLPGTGELFF. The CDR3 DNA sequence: TGCGCCAGCAGCCAAGAGGTACTCCCGGGCACCGGGGAGCTGTTTTTT.